This TCR beta chain originates from a study of shared clonotypes between healthy human individuals. Donors, without exception, were Caucasian adults residing in Nashville, Tennessee. Looked up from germline, CDR1 is SEHNR and CDR2 is FQNEAQ (reference sequence). There are 13 residues in the CDR3. The V and J ends lost 5 bases and 4 bases respectively, with 11 bases between them. Only a few counts were recorded for this clone. Repertoires were generated with immunoSEQ multiplex PCR, while TCRdb's copy carries only in-frame clones and drops some. The profile covers a few million clones, with more than 90% appearing a single time and roughly 0.15% taken by the ten largest.

Input material: naive CD4+ T cells sorted from blood. Subset reported: CD45RA+ positively selected. J is TRBJ1-1 and V is TRBV7-9; no reliable D call. The source is a man aged 18 to 30 in good health. CDR3 amino acids: CASSTWVGTEAFF. Written as DNA, the CDR3 is TGTGCCAGCAGCACATGGGTGGGCACTGAAGCTTTCTTT. Using reference TRBV7-9 and TRBJ1-1 for the parts outside the CDR3, the full variable domain is DTGVSQNPRHKITKRGQNVTFRCDPISEHNRLYWYRQTLGQGPEFLTYFQNEAQLEKSRLLSDRFSAERPKGSFSTLEIQRTEQGDSAMYLCASSTWVGTEAFFGQGTRLTVV.